A selection of T cell receptor beta chains follows, all from one sample in a study of regulatory T cells in long-lasting Graves disease. TCRdb re-called the multiplex PCR reads with MiXCR, one entry per CDR3 protein. The sample lists 400,000 to 500,000 distinct CDR3 sequences, under 25% occurring once. Here the sequenced sample was peripheral blood mononuclear cells (PBMCs), taken when the disease was refractory, from a patient treated with antithyroid drugs. Receptors originate from a female donor with Graves disease. Both conserved end residues are part of each CDR3. The D gene is left open where the match is weak. Clone size is shown for a subset of rows, as once, few, many or a class of expanded clone.

length	D	V	size	J	CDR3	DNA
12	-	TRBV28	many	TRBJ1-6	CASSLRSSPLHF	TGTGCCAGCAGTTTACGGAGTTCACCCCTCCACTTT
13	-	TRBV19	few	TRBJ1-2	CASRETKDYGYTF	TGTGCCAGTAGAGAGACGAAGGACTATGGCTACACCTTC
16	TRBD1	TRBV28	few	TRBJ2-6	CASRNDRGSWANVLTF	TGTGCCAGCAGGAATGACAGGGGGTCTTGGGCCAACGTCCTGACTTTC
15	-	TRBV9	few	TRBJ2-3	CASSPGLGSTDTQYF	TGTGCCAGCAGCCCCGGGCTGGGCTCCACAGATACGCAGTATTTT
14	-	TRBV11-2	few	TRBJ2-4	CASSSPRGKNIQYF	TGTGCCAGCAGCTCCCCGCGGGGCAAAAACATTCAGTACTTC
13	TRBD1	TRBV6-1	-	TRBJ1-4	CASSRGYGEKLFF	TGTGCCAGCAGCAGGGGGTATGGTGAAAAACTGTTTTTT
15	-	TRBV6-2/TRBV6-3	-	TRBJ2-3	CASSYSPASTDTQYF	TGTGCCAGCAGTTACTCGCCTGCTAGCACAGATACGCAGTATTTT
15	-	TRBV15	many	TRBJ1-2	CATSREIYTNYGYTF	TGTGCCACCAGCAGAGAGATCTACACTAACTATGGCTACACCTTC
15	TRBD1	TRBV30	few	TRBJ1-5	CAWSVLRDRNQPQHF	TGTGCCTGGAGTGTACTCCGGGACAGGAATCAGCCCCAGCATTTT
14	-	TRBV7-2	-	TRBJ2-2	CASSSGPGAGELFF	TGTGCCAGCAGCTCCGGACCGGGAGCCGGGGAGCTGTTTTTT
12	-	TRBV20-1	few	TRBJ1-1	CSARVEVTEAFF	TGCAGTGCTAGAGTGGAAGTTACTGAAGCTTTCTTT
15	-	TRBV25-1	-	TRBJ1-6	CASSEYTGRGSPLHF	TGTGCCAGCAGTGAATATACGGGGCGCGGGTCACCCCTCCACTTT
17	-	TRBV28	many	TRBJ1-2	CASSPQPPGLTNDGYTF	TGTGCCAGCAGTCCACAGCCCCCGGGGCTTACAAATGATGGCTACACCTTC
14	-	TRBV2	many	TRBJ1-2	CASRKFGGIEGYTF	TGTGCCAGCAGGAAGTTCGGGGGGATCGAGGGCTACACCTTC
13	-	TRBV11-2	many	TRBJ1-6	CASSVDRDSPLHF	TGTGCCAGCAGCGTCGACAGAGATTCACCCCTCCACTTT
16	-	TRBV20-1	few	TRBJ1-2	CSARVRTITELYGYTF	TGCAGTGCTAGAGTCCGAACGATAACTGAGCTCTATGGCTACACCTTC
15	TRBD2	TRBV6-1	few	TRBJ2-5	CASNLAGGIQETQYF	TGTGCCAGCAATTTAGCGGGAGGCATCCAAGAGACCCAGTACTTC
13	-	TRBV6-2/TRBV6-3	-	TRBJ1-5	CASSTGKLEPQHF	TGTGCCAGCAGCACAGGGAAGTTGGAGCCCCAGCATTTT
16	TRBD2	TRBV29-1	many	TRBJ2-2	CSVLGLAGSNTGELFF	TGCAGCGTTTTGGGACTAGCGGGATCCAACACCGGGGAGCTGTTTTTT
13	-	TRBV20-1	-	TRBJ2-7	CSVYSKLHYEQYF	TGCAGTGTTTACAGCAAATTACACTACGAGCAGTACTTC
16	-	TRBV28	many	TRBJ2-6	CASSQLGTGGANVLTF	TGTGCCAGCAGTCAACTAGGGACGGGGGGGGCCAACGTCCTGACTTTC
15	-	TRBV19	-	TRBJ1-3	CASLATRGSGNAIYF	TGTGCCAGTCTGGCGACCAGGGGTTCTGGAAACGCCATATATTTT
17	TRBD1	TRBV7-9	-	TRBJ2-7	CASSLGAPGQGAYEQYF	TGTGCCAGCAGCTTAGGCGCACCGGGACAGGGGGCTTACGAGCAGTACTTC
13	-	TRBV2	few	TRBJ2-5	CASSGMAGSNPYF	TGTGCCAGCAGCGGGATGGCAGGGTCAAATCCGTACTTC
14	-	TRBV28	many	TRBJ1-2	CASSSLGFGYGYTF	TGTGCCAGCAGTTCGTTAGGATTCGGCTATGGCTACACCTTC
14	-	TRBV12-3/TRBV12-4	-	TRBJ2-1	CASSFGAGIDEQFF	TGTGCCAGCAGTTTTGGGGCGGGGATCGATGAGCAGTTCTTC
16	-	TRBV10-3	few	TRBJ1-5	CAISESGPSSNQPQHF	TGTGCCATCAGTGAGTCCGGCCCTTCTAGCAATCAGCCCCAGCATTTT
14	TRBD1	TRBV12-3/TRBV12-4	many	TRBJ2-2	CASRRQGNTGELFF	TGTGCCAGCAGGCGACAGGGGAACACCGGGGAGCTGTTTTTT
15	-	TRBV3-1	few	TRBJ1-1	CASSQDHRGHTEAFF	TGTGCCAGCAGCCAAGATCATAGGGGACACACTGAAGCTTTCTTT
13	-	TRBV2	many	TRBJ2-7	CASITGRGYEQYF	TGTGCCAGCATAACAGGGCGCGGCTACGAGCAGTACTTC
16	TRBD1	TRBV6-1	-	TRBJ1-4	CASSPQPGGSNERLFF	TGTGCCAGCAGTCCGCAGCCAGGGGGTTCTAATGAAAGACTGTTTTTT
19	TRBD1	TRBV28	many	TRBJ2-7	CASSFFGFRGDREFYEQYF	TGTGCCAGCAGTTTTTTTGGGTTTAGAGGGGACAGGGAGTTTTACGAGCAGTACTTC
13	-	TRBV9	-	TRBJ2-5	CASSVGDQETQYF	TGTGCCAGCAGCGTAGGCGACCAAGAGACCCAGTACTTC
14	TRBD1	TRBV28	few	TRBJ1-2	CASSSGQLGYGYTF	TGTGCCAGCAGTTCGGGACAGCTGGGTTATGGCTACACCTTC
15	TRBD1	TRBV20-1	many	TRBJ2-5	CSAPDPGGGQETQYF	TGCAGTGCCCCGGACCCAGGGGGCGGCCAAGAGACCCAGTACTTC
13	-	TRBV5-1	few	TRBJ1-1	CASSKEVNTEAFF	TGCGCCAGCAGCAAAGAGGTGAACACTGAAGCTTTCTTT
14	-	TRBV5-1	-	TRBJ2-7	CASSSAPYIYEQYF	TGCGCCAGCAGCTCGGCTCCCTACATCTACGAGCAGTACTTC
15	TRBD1	TRBV5-1	-	TRBJ2-7	CASSFVGTGRHEQYF	TGCGCCAGCAGCTTCGTTGGGACAGGGCGGCACGAGCAGTACTTC
14	-	TRBV5-5	many	TRBJ1-1	CASSISTMNTEAFF	TGTGCCAGCAGCATATCGACCATGAACACTGAAGCTTTCTTT
14	-	TRBV6-5	-	TRBJ2-1	CASSFLSSRHEQFF	TGTGCCAGCAGTTTTTTGTCTAGCAGGCATGAGCAGTTCTTC
15	-	TRBV19	-	TRBJ1-1	CASSPRRELNTEAFF	TGTGCCAGTAGTCCGCGTAGAGAACTGAACACTGAAGCTTTCTTT
16	TRBD2	TRBV3-1	-	TRBJ2-1	CASSPVRSGGKNEQFF	TGTGCCAGCAGCCCCGTTCGCAGCGGGGGTAAGAATGAGCAGTTCTTC
14	-	TRBV11-3	-	TRBJ2-1	CASSLSVSGNEQFF	TGTGCCAGCAGCCTTTCGGTGTCAGGGAATGAGCAGTTCTTC
15	TRBD2	TRBV7-9	-	TRBJ2-3	CASSAGLVGTDTQYF	TGTGCCAGCAGCGCAGGACTAGTGGGCACAGATACGCAGTATTTT
15	-	TRBV6-2/TRBV6-3	-	TRBJ2-7	CASSYSSGALEEQYF	TGTGCCAGCAGTTACTCCTCTGGGGCGCTGGAGGAGCAGTACTTC
14	TRBD1	TRBV6-1	-	TRBJ1-2	CASSQGYRGYGYTF	TGTGCCAGCAGTCAGGGGTACAGGGGCTATGGCTACACCTTC
14	-	TRBV24-1	few	TRBJ1-2	CATSDWPSVTGYTF	TGTGCCACCAGTGATTGGCCATCTGTGACTGGCTACACCTTC